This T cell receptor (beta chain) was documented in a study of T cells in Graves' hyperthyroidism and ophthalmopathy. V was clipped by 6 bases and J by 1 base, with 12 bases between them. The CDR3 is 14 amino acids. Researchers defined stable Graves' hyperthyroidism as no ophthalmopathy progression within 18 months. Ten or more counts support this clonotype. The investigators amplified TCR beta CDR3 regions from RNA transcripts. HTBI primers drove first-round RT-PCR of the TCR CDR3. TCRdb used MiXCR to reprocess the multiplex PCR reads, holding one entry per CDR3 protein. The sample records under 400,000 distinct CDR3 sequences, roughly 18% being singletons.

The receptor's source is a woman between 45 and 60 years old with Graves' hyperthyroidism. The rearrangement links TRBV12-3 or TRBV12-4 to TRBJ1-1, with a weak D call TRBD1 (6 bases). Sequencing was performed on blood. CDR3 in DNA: TGTGCCAGCAGCCTTACAGGGCAGAACACTGAAGCTTTCTTT. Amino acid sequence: CASSLTGQNTEAFF.